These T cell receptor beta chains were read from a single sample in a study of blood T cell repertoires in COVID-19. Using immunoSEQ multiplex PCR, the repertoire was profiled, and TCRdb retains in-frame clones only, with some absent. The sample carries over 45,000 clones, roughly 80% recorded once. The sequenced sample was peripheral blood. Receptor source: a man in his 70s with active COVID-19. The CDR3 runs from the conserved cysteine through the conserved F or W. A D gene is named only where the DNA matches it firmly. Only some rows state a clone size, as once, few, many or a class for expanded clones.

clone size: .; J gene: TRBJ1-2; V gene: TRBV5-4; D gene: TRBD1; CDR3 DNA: TGTGCCAGCAGCCGGGGACAGGGGGCGAACTATGGCTACACCTTC; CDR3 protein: CASSRGQGANYGYTF
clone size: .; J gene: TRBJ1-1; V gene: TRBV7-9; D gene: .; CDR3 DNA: TGTGCCAGCAGTTCAACTGGGGGAGGGGCAGTCGAAGCTTTCTTT; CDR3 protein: CASSSTGGGAVEAFF
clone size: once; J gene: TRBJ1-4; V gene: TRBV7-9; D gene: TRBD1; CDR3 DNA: TGTGCCAGCAGCAACAGGGGCTCAGGGGATGAAAAACTGTTTTTT; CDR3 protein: CASSNRGSGDEKLFF
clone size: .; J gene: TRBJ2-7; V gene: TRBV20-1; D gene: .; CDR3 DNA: TGCAGTGCTTCCAGTGGGGGGGAGCAGTACTTC; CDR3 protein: CSASSGGEQYF
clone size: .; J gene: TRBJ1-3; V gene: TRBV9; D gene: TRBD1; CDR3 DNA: TGTGCCAGCAGCGCGACGAAAACAGGGGCAGGAAACACCATATATTTT; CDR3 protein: CASSATKTGAGNTIYF
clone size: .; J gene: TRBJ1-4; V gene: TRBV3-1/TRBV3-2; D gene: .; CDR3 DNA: TGTGCCAGCAGCCAAGTTCGCCGGGAAACTAATGAAAAACTGTTTTTT; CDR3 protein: CASSQVRRETNEKLFF
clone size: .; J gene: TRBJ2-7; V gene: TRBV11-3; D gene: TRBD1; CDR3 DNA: TGTGCCAGCAGCTTAGTCGGGACAGGGGAGCAGTACTTC; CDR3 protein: CASSLVGTGEQYF
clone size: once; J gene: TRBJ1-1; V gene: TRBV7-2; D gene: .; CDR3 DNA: TGTGCCAGCAGCTTCGCGGGCTCCACTGAAGCTTTCTTT; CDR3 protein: CASSFAGSTEAFF
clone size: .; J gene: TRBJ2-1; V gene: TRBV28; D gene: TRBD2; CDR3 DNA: TGTGCCAGCAGTTCCCGACTAGCGGGAGGCTGGAATGAGCAGTTCTTC; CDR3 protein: CASSSRLAGGWNEQFF
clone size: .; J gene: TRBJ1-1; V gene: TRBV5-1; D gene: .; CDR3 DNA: TGCGCCAGCAGCCAGCCGGGACTGAGACACACTGAAGCTTTCTTT; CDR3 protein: CASSQPGLRHTEAFF
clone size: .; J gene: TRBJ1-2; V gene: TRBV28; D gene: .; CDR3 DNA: TGTGCCAGCAGTTTATTAGGCGGGGCCTACGGCTACACCTTC; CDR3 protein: CASSLLGGAYGYTF
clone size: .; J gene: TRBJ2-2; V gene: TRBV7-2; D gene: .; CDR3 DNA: TGTGCCAGCAGCACAGTGGCCGGGGAGCTGTTTTTT; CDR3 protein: CASSTVAGELFF
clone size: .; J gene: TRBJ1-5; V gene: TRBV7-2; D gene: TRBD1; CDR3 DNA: TGTGCCAGCAGCGCAGGGACAGGGGGCCCCAATCAGCCCCAGCATTTT; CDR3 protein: CASSAGTGGPNQPQHF
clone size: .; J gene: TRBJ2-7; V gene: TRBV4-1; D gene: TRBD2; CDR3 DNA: TGCGCCAGCAGCCAAGTGGCGACTAGCAGCTACGAGCAGTACTTC; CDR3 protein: CASSQVATSSYEQYF
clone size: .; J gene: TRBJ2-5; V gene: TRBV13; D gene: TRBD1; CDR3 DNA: TGTGCCAGCAGCCAGGGACAGGGTCGGGAGACCCAGTACTTC; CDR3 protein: CASSQGQGRETQYF
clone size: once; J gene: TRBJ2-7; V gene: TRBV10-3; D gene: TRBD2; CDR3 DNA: TGTGCCATAGTAGCGGGAGACGAGCAGTACTTC; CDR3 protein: CAIVAGDEQYF
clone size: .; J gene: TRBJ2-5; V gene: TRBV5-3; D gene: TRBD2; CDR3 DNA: TGTGCCAGAAGCTGGCGATGCACTAGCGGAGAGACCCAGTACTTC; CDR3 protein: CARSWRCTSGETQYF
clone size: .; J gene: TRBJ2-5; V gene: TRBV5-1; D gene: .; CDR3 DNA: TGCGCCAGCAGCCTGACCGGGACACCAGGAGAAGAGACCCAGTACTTC; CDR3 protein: CASSLTGTPGEETQYF
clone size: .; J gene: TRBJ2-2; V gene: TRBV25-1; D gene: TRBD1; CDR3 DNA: TGTGCCAGCAGAACCGGGACAGGGATAGCCGGGGAGCTGTTTTTT; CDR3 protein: CASRTGTGIAGELFF
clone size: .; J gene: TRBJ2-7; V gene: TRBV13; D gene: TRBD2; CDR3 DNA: TGTGCCAGCAGCTCACTAGCGCACTCCTACGAGCAGTACTTC; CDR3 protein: CASSSLAHSYEQYF
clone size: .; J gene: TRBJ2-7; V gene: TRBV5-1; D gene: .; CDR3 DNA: TGCGCCAGCAGCTTAACCGGGAGTTCCCTTTACGAGCAGTACTTC; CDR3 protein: CASSLTGSSLYEQYF
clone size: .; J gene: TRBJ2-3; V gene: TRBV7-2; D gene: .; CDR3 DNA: TGTGCCAGCAGCTTAGGACCCCTTGGCGGCAGCACAGATACGCAGTATTTT; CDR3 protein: CASSLGPLGGSTDTQYF
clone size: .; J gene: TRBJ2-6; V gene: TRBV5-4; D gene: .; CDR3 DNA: TGTGCCAGCAGCTCCGGACAGTTCCTCTCTGGGGCCAACGTCCTGACTTTC; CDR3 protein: CASSSGQFLSGANVLTF
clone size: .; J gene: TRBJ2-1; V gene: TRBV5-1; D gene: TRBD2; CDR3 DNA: TGCGCCAGCAGATCCTCCGGGACTAGCGGAAATGAGCAGTTCTTC; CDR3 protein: CASRSSGTSGNEQFF
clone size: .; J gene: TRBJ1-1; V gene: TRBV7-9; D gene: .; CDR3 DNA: TGTGCCAGCAGCCGTACAGGGTCGACTGAAGCTTTCTTT; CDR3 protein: CASSRTGSTEAFF
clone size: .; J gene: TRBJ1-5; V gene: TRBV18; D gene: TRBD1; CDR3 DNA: TGTGCCAGCTCACAATCTCGACAGGGGATTCAGCCCCAGCATTTT; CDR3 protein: CASSQSRQGIQPQHF
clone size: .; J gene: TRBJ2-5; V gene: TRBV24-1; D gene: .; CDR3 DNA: TGTGCCACCAGTCCTGGGGGGGAGACCCAGTACTTC; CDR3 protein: CATSPGGETQYF
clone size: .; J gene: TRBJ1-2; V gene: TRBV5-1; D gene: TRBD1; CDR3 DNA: TGCGCCAGCAGCTTGGGGGACAGGGAAGGCGGCTACACCTTC; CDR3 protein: CASSLGDREGGYTF
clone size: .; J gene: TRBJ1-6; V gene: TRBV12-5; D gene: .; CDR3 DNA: TGTGCTAGTGGTTTGGTAGGGGTAAATTCACCCCTCCACTTT; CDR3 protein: CASGLVGVNSPLHF
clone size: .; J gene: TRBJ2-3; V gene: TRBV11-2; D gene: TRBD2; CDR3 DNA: TGTGCCAGCAGCTTAGATCAATTAGCGGGAGCGCAGTATTTT; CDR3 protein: CASSLDQLAGAQYF
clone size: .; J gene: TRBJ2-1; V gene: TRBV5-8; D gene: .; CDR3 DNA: TGTGCCAGCAGCTTGGCCCCTTACAATGAGCAGTTCTTC; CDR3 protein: CASSLAPYNEQFF
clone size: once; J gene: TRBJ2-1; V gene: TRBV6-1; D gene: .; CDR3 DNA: TGTGCCAGCAGTGAAAATCCATTCTACAATGAGCAGTTCTTC; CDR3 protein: CASSENPFYNEQFF
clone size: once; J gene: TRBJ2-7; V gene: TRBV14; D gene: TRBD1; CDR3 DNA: TGTGCCAGCAGCCATGGACAGGGTATATCCTACGAGCAGTACTTC; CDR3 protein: CASSHGQGISYEQYF
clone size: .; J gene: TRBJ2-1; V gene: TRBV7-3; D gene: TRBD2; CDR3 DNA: TGTGCCAGCAGCCCCCCGGCTAGCGGGGCTTACAATGAGCAGTTCTTC; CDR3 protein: CASSPPASGAYNEQFF
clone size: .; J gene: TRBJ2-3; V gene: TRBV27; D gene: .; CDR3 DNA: TGTGCCAGCAGTCCCCCAATTCGAGAGCGTCGCACAGATACGCAGTATTTT; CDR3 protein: CASSPPIRERRTDTQYF
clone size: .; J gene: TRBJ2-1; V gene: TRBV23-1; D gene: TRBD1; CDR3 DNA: TGCGCCAGCAGTCAAACCGGGACAGGGAATGAGCAGTTCTTC; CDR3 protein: CASSQTGTGNEQFF
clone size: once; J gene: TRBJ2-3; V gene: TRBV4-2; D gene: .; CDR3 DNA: TGTGCCAGCAGCCAAGGGGCCCGGGGAGCGGTCACAGATACGCAGTATTTT; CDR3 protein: CASSQGARGAVTDTQYF
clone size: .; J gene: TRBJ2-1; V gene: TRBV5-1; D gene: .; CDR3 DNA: TGCGCCAGCAGCTTGGTTACCGCGGGCAATGAGCAGTTCTTC; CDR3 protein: CASSLVTAGNEQFF
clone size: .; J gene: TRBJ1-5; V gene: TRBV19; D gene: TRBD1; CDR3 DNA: TGTGCCAGTAGTATACCAGGGGGCCTTCAGCCCCAGCATTTT; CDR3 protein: CASSIPGGLQPQHF
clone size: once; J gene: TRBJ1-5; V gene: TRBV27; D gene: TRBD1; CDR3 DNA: TGTGCCAGCAGTTGGACAGGGGGCCCTTATCAGCCCCAGCATTTT; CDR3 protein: CASSWTGGPYQPQHF
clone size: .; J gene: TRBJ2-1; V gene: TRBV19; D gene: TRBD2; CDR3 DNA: TGTGCCAGTAGTATAGGGCTAGCGGGAGAGGTCAATGAGCAGTTCTTC; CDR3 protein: CASSIGLAGEVNEQFF
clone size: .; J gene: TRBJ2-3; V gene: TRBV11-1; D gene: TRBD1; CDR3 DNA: TGTGCCAGCAGCGTTCGACAGGGAACGCAGTATTTT; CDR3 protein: CASSVRQGTQYF
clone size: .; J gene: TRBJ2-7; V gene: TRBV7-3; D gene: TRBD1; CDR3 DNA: TGTGCCAGCAGCTTAAATACAGGGGGCAGCGAGCAGTACTTC; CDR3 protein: CASSLNTGGSEQYF
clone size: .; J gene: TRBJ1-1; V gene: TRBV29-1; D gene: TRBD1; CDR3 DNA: TGCAGCGCCACCGGGACAGGGGGAACACGTGATGGAGCTTTCTTT; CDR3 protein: CSATGTGGTRDGAFF
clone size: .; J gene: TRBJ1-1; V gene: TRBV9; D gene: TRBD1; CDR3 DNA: TGTGCCAGCAGCGATGGGACAGGGTGTTTCTTT; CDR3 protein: CASSDGTGCFF
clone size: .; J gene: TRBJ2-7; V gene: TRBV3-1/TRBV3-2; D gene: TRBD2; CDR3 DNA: TGTGCCAGCAGCCGCAGACTAGCGGGAGGCTCCTACGAGCAGTACTTC; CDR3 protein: CASSRRLAGGSYEQYF
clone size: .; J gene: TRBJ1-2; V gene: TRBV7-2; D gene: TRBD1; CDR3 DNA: TGTGCCAGCAGCTTGGACAGGGCAGCTAACTATGGCTACACCTTC; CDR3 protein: CASSLDRAANYGYTF
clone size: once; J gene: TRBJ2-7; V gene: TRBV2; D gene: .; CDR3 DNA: TGTGCCAGCAGTTACACAGCCTACGAGCAGTACTTC; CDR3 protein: CASSYTAYEQYF
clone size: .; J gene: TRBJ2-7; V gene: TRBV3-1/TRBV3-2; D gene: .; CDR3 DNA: TGTGCCAGCAGCCAAGATTGGGACACTTTTTCCAAGCAGTACTTC; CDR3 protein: CASSQDWDTFSKQYF
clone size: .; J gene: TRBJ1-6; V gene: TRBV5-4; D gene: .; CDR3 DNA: TGTGCCAGCAGCTTCGTAGGGGGAAGGAATTCACCCCTCCACTTT; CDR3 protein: CASSFVGGRNSPLHF
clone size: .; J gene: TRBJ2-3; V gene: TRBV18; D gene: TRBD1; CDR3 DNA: TGTGCCAGCTCACGTCGCTCCAAGATGGAACAGGGGTATACGCAGTATTTT; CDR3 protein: CASSRRSKMEQGYTQYF
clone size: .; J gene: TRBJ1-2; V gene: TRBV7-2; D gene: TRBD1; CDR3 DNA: TGTGCCAGCAGGCCCGGACAGGGGACTTATGGCTACACCTTC; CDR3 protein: CASRPGQGTYGYTF
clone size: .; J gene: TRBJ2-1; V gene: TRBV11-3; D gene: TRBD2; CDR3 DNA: TGTGCCAGCAGCTTAGCCGCAACCCTAGCGGGAGCCAATGAGCAGTTCTTC; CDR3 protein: CASSLAATLAGANEQFF
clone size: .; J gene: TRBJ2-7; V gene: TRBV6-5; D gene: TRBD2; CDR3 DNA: TGTGCCAGCAGCTCAACTAGCGGGGGATACGAGCAGTACTTC; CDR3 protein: CASSSTSGGYEQYF
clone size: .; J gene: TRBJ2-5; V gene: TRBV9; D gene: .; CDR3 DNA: TGTGCCAGCAGCGTAGTCGACAGAGAGACCCAGTACTTC; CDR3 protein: CASSVVDRETQYF